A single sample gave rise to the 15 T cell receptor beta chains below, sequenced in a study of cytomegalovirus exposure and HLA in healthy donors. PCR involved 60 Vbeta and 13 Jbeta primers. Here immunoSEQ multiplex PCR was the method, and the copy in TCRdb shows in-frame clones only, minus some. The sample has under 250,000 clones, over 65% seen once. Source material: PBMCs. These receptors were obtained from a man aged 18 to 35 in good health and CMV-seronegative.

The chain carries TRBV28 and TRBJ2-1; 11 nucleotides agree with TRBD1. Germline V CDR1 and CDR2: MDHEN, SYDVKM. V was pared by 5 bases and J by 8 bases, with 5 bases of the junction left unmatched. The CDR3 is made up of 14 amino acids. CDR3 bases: TGTGCCAGCAGTCCCAGGACAGGGGGCTATGAGCAGTTCTTC. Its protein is CASSPRTGGYEQFF.

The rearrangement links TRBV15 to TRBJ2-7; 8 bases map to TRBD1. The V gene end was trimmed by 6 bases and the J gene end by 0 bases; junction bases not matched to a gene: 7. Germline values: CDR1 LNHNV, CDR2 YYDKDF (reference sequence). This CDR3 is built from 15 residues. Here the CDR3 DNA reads TGTGCCACCAGTCGGGACAGGTCTAGCTCCTACGAGCAGTACTTC. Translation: CATSRDRSSSYEQYF.

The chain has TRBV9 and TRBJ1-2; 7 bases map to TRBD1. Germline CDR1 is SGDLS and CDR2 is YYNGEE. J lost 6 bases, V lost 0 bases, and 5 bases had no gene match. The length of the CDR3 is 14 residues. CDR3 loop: CASSVVPGGDGYTF. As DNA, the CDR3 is TGTGCCAGCAGCGTAGTCCCAGGGGGTGATGGCTACACCTTC.

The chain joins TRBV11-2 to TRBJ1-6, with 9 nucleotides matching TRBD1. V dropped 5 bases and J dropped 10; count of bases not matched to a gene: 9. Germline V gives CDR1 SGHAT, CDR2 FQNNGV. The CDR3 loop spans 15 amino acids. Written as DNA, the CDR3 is TGTGCCAGCAGCCCCCAACAGGGGGCGGGATCACCCCTCCACTTT. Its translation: CASSPQQGAGSPLHF.

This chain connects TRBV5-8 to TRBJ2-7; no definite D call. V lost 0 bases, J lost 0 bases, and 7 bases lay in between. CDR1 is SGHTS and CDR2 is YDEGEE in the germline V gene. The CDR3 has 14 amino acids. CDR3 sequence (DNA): TGTGCCAGCAGCTTGGTGGGCAGCTCCTACGAGCAGTACTTC. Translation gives CASSLVGSSYEQYF.

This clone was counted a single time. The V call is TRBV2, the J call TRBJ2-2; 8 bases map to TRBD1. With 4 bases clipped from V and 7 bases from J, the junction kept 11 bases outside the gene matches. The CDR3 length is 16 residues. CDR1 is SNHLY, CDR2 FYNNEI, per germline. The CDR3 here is CASSVAQGGVFGELFF. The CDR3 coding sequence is TGTGCCAGCAGTGTAGCACAGGGGGGAGTTTTCGGGGAGCTGTTTTTT.

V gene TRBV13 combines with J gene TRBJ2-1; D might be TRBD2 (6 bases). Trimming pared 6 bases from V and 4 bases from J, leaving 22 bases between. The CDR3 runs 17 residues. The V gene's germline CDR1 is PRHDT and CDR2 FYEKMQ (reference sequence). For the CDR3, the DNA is TGTGCCAGCAGACCCACTGAAGGAGGGGCTATATACAATGAGCAGTTCTTC. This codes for CASRPTEGGAIYNEQFF.

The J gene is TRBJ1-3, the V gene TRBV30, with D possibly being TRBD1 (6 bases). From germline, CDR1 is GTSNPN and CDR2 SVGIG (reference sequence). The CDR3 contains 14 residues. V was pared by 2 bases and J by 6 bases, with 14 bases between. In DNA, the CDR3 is TGTGCCTGGAGTAGCACAGGGAATGCAAACACCATATATTTT. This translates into CAWSSTGNANTIYF.

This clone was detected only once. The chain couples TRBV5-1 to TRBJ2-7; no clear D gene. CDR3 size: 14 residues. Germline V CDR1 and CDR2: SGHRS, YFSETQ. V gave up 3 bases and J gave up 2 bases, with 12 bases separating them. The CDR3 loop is CASSSGSAAYEQYF. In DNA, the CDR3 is TGCGCCAGCAGCTCCGGTAGTGCTGCCTACGAGCAGTACTTC.

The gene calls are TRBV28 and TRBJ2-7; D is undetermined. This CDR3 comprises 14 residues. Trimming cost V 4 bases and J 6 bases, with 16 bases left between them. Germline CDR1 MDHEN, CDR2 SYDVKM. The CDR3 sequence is CASSSSDTAGEQYF. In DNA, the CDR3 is TGTGCCAGCAGTTCATCCGACACGGCCGGCGAGCAGTACTTC.

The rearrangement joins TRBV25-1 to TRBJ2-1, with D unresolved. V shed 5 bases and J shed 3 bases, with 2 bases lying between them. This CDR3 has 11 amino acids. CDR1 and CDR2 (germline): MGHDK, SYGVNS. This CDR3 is CASSHYNEQFF. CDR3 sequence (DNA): TGTGCCAGCAGTCACTACAATGAGCAGTTCTTC.

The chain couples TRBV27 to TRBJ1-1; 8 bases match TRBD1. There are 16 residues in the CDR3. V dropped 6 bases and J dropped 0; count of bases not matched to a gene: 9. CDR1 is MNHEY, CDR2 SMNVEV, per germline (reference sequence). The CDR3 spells CASRRTGRGMNTEAFF. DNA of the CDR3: TGTGCCAGCAGGCGGACAGGGCGAGGGATGAACACTGAAGCTTTCTTT.

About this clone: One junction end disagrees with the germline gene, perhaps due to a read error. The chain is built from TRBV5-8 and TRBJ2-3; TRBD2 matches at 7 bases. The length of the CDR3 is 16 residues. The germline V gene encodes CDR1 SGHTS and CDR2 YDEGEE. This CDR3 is CAGSLGGEGTTDTQYF. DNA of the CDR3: TGTGCCGGCAGCTTGGGTGGGGAGGGAACCACAGATACGCAGTATTTT.

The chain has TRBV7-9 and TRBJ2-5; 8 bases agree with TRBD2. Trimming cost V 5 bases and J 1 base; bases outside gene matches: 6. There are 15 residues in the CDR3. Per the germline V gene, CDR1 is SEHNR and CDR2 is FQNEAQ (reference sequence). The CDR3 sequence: CASSPYAGGQETQYF. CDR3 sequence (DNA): TGTGCCAGCAGCCCTTATGCGGGAGGCCAAGAGACCCAGTACTTC.

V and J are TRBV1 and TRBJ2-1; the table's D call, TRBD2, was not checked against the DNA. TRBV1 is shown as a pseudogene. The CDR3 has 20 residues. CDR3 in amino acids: CTSSQVPPGLAGNSYNEQFF. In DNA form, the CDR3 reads TGCACCAGCAGCCAAGTTCCTCCGGGACTAGCGGGAAACTCCTACAATGAGCAGTTCTTC.